This is a list of T cell receptor beta chains from one sample in a study of cytomegalovirus exposure and HLA in healthy donors. The assay was immunoSEQ multiplex PCR, and TCRdb's table has in-frame clones only and misses some. This sample carries over 110,000 clones, 70% to 85% of them seen once, and the ten largest clones take 9.7%. The sample taken for sequencing was PBMCs. These receptors were obtained from a woman aged 55-69 years in good health and CMV-seropositive. CDR3s include the opening cysteine and the closing phenylalanine or tryptophan. D genes are given only for firm matches. Size tells how often a clone was seen (once, few, many) or the class of an expanded clone, and some rows leave it out.

J gene	clone size	D gene	V gene	CDR3 protein	CDR3 DNA
TRBJ2-7	-	TRBD2	TRBV23-1	CASSQPEVTRKRELYEQYF	TGCGCCAGCAGTCAACCCGAAGTGACGCGTAAGCGGGAACTCTACGAGCAGTACTTC
TRBJ1-5	once	-	TRBV19	CASSIVDSPFYNQPQHF	TGTGCCAGTAGTATAGTGGACAGTCCTTTTTACAATCAGCCCCAGCATTTT
TRBJ2-7	-	-	TRBV12-2	CASRPRVVPNGGRPYEQYF	TGTGCAAGTCGCCCCCGAGTGGTCCCAAACGGCGGGAGGCCCTACGAGCAGTACTTC
TRBJ1-1	-	-	TRBV11-2	CASSLVVVGLPPNTEAFF	TGTGCCAGCAGCTTAGTGGTTGTGGGGCTCCCTCCGAACACTGAAGCTTTCTTT
TRBJ2-3	-	-	TRBV5-5	CASSPARTVRGDTQYF	TGTGCCAGCAGCCCCGCCCGGACAGTTCGAGGAGATACGCAGTATTTT
TRBJ2-7	-	TRBD1	TRBV27	CASSPTGQDFTYEQYF	TGTGCCAGCAGCCCGACGGGACAGGATTTCACCTACGAGCAGTACTTC
TRBJ1-1	-	-	TRBV28	CASTIQGAAEAFF	TGTGCCAGCACCATTCAGGGTGCGGCTGAAGCTTTCTTT
TRBJ2-7	-	TRBD2	TRBV4-3	CASSQEGAGGYEQYF	TGCGCCAGCAGCCAAGAAGGAGCGGGAGGCTACGAGCAGTACTTC
TRBJ2-7	-	-	TRBV13	CASSSHYEQYF	TGTGCCAGCAGCTCCCACTACGAGCAGTACTTC
TRBJ1-4	few	TRBD1	TRBV2	CASIAGTGEEKLFF	TGTGCCAGTATCGCCGGGACAGGGGAGGAAAAACTGTTTTTT
TRBJ1-2	-	-	TRBV28	CASSFPGGGGYGYTF	TGTGCCAGCAGTTTCCCCGGGGGAGGGGGCTATGGCTACACCTTC
TRBJ2-5	-	-	TRBV11-3	CASSPGTPGGGETQYF	TGTGCCAGCAGCCCGGGGACACCCGGTGGGGGAGAGACCCAGTACTTC